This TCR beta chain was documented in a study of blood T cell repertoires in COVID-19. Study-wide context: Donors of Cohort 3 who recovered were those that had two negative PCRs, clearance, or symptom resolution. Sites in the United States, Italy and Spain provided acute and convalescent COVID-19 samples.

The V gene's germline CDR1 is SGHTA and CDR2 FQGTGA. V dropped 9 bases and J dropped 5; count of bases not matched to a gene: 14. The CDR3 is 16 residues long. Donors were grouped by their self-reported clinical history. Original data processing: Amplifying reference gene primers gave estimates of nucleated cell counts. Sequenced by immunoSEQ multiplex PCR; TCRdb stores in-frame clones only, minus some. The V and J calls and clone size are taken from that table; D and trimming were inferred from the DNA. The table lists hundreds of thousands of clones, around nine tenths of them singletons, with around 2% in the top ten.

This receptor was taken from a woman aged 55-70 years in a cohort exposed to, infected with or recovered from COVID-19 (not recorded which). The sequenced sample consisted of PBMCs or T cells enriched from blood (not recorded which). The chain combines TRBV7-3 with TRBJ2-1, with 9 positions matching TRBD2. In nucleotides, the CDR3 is TGTGCCAGTAAACGAATAGCGGGAGTTATCGACAATGAGCAGTTCTTC. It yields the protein CASKRIAGVIDNEQFF.